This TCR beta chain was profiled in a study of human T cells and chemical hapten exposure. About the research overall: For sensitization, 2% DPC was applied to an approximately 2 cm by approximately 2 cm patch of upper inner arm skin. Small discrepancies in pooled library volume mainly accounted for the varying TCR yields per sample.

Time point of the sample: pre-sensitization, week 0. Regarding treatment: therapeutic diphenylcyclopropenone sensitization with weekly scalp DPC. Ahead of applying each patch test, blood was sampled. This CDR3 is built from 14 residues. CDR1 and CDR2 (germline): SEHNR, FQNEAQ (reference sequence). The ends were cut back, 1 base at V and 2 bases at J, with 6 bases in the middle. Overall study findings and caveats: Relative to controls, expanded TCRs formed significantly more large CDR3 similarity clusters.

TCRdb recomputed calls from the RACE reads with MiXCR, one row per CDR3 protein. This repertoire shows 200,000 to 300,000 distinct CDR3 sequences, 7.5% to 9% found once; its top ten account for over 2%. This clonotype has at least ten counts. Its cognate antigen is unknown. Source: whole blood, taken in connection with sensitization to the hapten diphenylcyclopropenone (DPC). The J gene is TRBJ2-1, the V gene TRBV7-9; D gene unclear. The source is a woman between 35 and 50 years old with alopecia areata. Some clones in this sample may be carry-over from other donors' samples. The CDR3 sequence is CASSLGSTYNEQFF. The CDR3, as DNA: TGTGCCAGCAGCTTAGGGAGTACCTACAATGAGCAGTTCTTC.